These 7 T cell receptor beta chains were all obtained from the same sample, sequenced in a study of T cell clones after liver transplantation. Produced via immunoSEQ multiplex PCR; TCRdb's table is partial and in-frame only. Of about 75,000 clones in the sample, approximately 80% were seen once. The sample here was CD4+ T cells from blood, taken less than 50 months after liver transplant. These receptors were obtained from a human patient who received a liver transplant. A subset of T cells may come from the graft donor.

This chain links TRBV12-2 with TRBJ2-7; the D segment call TRBD1 is taken from the table without a DNA check. TRBV12-2 is a listed pseudogene. The CDR3 is 12 amino acids. The CDR3, as DNA: TGTGCAAGTGATAGACAGCCCTACGAGCAGTACTTC. This encodes CASDRQPYEQYF.

The gene calls are TRBV6-6 and TRBJ1-2; D unresolved. The V and J ends lost 5 bases and 4 bases respectively, with 11 bases between them. In germline, CDR1 is MNHNY, CDR2 SVGAGI (reference sequence). The CDR3 is 13 amino acids. The CDR3 protein is CASSKGLGYGYTF. DNA for the CDR3: TGTGCCAGCAGTAAGGGTCTCGGCTATGGCTACACCTTC.

The chain combines TRBV30 with TRBJ1-1; possibly TRBD1 for D (6 bases). Trimming cost V 1 base and J 0 bases, with 12 bases left between them. Looked up from germline, CDR1 is GTSNPN and CDR2 is SVGIG (reference sequence). The length of the CDR3 is 15 residues. The CDR3 region has the DNA TGTGCCTGGAGTGCAAGCAGGGGAGTGAACACTGAAGCTTTCTTT. Translated: CAWSASRGVNTEAFF.

The chain is built from TRBV29-1 and TRBJ2-3; D ambiguous. Germline V gives CDR1 SQVTM, CDR2 ANQGSEA. The CDR3 consists of 13 residues. Deletions cut 2 bases from V and 0 bases from J, with 6 bases between. The CDR3 DNA reads as TGCAGCGTTGAACTTTCTAGCACAGATACGCAGTATTTT. This codes for CSVELSSTDTQYF.

The chain is built from TRBV6-6 and TRBJ1-4; D may be TRBD1 (5 bases). The V end was cut by 6 bases, the J end by 8 bases, with 13 bases between. Germline V gene data show CDR1 as MNHNY and CDR2 as SVGAGI (reference sequence). The length of the CDR3 is 13 residues. The CDR3 DNA reads TGTGCCAGCAGGTGGACAAGCGCAGAAAAACTGTTTTTT. It is translated as CASRWTSAEKLFF.

This clone was observed a handful of times. The chain couples TRBV7-2 to TRBJ2-5; the D is unclear. The CDR3 is 13 residues long. Germline loops: CDR1 SGHTA, CDR2 FQGNSA. The germline V and J ends were trimmed by 2 bases and 1 base, with 5 bases remaining between them. The CDR3 protein is CASSLRVQETQYF. The DNA for the CDR3 is TGTGCCAGCAGCTTAAGGGTCCAAGAGACCCAGTACTTC.

The CDR3 region is CASSLLVMGTDDGYTF. In DNA, the CDR3 is TGTGCCAGCAGCTTGCTAGTCATGGGGACAGATGATGGCTACACCTTC. The chain recombines TRBV5-5 with TRBJ1-2, with 7 nucleotides matching TRBD1. Germline trimming cut 1 base from V and 6 bases from J; bases unmatched to any gene: 12. CDR3 length: 16 amino acids. CDR1 SGHKS and CDR2 YYEKEE come from the germline V gene (reference sequence).